The 20 T cell receptor beta chains below were found in one sample sequenced in a study of T cell repertoires in cytomegalovirus infection. TCRdb redid the calling of the reads with MiXCR, one entry per CDR3 protein. Of approximately 500,000 distinct CDR3 sequences in the sample, roughly 34% were seen once. Their recognized antigens are unknown. Sequencing used cultured PBMCs, obtained from culture after CMV antigen stimulation. All receptors derive from a human donor in good health (CMV status not recorded). Some clones in this sample may be carry-over from other donors' samples.

The chain links TRBV7-2 to TRBJ2-2; 7 bases fit TRBD2. The CDR3 covers 17 residues. Germline assignment: CDR1 SGHTA and CDR2 FQGNSA. V shed 6 bases and J 8 bases; nucleotides not matched to a gene: 18. CDR3 in amino acids: CASSIRWGIGGSGELFF. CDR3 DNA: TGTGCCAGCAGTATCCGGTGGGGGATCGGCGGGAGTGGGGAGCTGTTTTTT.

This sequence joins TRBV27 and TRBJ1-2; D gene uncertain. This CDR3 spans 15 amino acids. Between the trimmed V and J ends, which lost 6 bases and 8 bases, there was a span of 22 bases. Germline lookup yields CDR1 MNHEY and CDR2 SMNVEV (reference sequence). The CDR3 DNA reads TGTGCCAGCAGCAACATTGGGCAGGCCCCGGGCGGCTACACCTTC. Its translation: CASSNIGQAPGGYTF.

In this sample, this clonotype turned up a few times. The chain links TRBV7-2 to TRBJ2-5; D gene ambiguous. V dropped 1 base and J dropped 5 bases, with 14 bases sitting between them. Germline V CDR1 and CDR2: SGHTA, FQGNSA. This CDR3 region has 15 residues. The CDR3 sequence: CASSLGQTLGETQYF. The DNA of the CDR3 is TGTGCCAGCAGCTTAGGGCAGACCCTAGGGGAGACCCAGTACTTC.

V is TRBV2 and J is TRBJ2-5; D may be TRBD2 (5 bases). Germline V gene data show CDR1 as SNHLY and CDR2 as FYNNEI. This CDR3 is 12 amino acids long. The V and J ends lost 7 bases and 4 bases respectively, with 10 bases between them. CDR3 in DNA: TGTGCCAGCACAACGGGATTAGAGACCCAGTACTTC. Its protein product is CASTTGLETQYF.

The chain couples TRBV7-2 to TRBJ2-1; D is ambiguous. This CDR3 comprises 15 residues. Germline loops: CDR1 SGHTA, CDR2 FQGNSA. V gave up 1 base and J gave up 6 bases, with 13 bases separating them. CDR3 protein: CASSLVVGQFNEQFF. The CDR3 coding sequence is TGTGCCAGCAGCTTAGTAGTTGGGCAGTTCAATGAGCAGTTCTTC.

The V and J genes are TRBV18 and TRBJ2-7; no firm D call. The CDR3 contains 13 residues. V was clipped by 5 bases and J by 5 bases, with 13 bases between them. Germline values: CDR1 KGHSH, CDR2 LQKENI. CDR3 sequence reads: CASSTDVDHEQYF. CDR3 coding DNA: TGTGCCAGCTCAACGGACGTCGACCACGAGCAGTACTTC.

The chain carries TRBV7-4 and TRBJ2-7, with D tentatively TRBD1 (5 bases). This CDR3 comprises 14 residues. The germline V and J ends were trimmed by 3 bases and 2 bases, with 11 bases remaining between them. CDR1 SGHVT and CDR2 SQSDAQ come from the germline V gene. This chain's CDR3 is CASSFPDRPYEQYF. The DNA of the CDR3 is TGTGCCAGCAGCTTCCCAGACAGACCCTACGAGCAGTACTTC.

The chain joins TRBV7-9 to TRBJ1-1, with D possibly matching TRBD1 (5 bases). The V end was cut by 7 bases, the J end by 1 base, with 16 bases between. The CDR3 is made up of 15 amino acids. Germline V gene lookup returns CDR1 SEHNR and CDR2 FQNEAQ (reference sequence). CDR3 DNA: TGTGCCAGCACCAAACAGGCGGGGCAGAACACTGAAGCTTTCTTT. This sequence encodes CASTKQAGQNTEAFF.

This clonotype has a handful of counts. The genes are TRBV6-5 and TRBJ2-3, with D possibly TRBD2 on 5 matching bases. With 0 bases removed from V and 1 base from J, the gap between germline ends came to 8 bases. Germline-derived CDR1 and CDR2 are MNHEY and SVGAGI. The CDR3 has 15 residues. The CDR3, as DNA: TGTGCCAGCAGTTACTCTGCGGGCCGCACAGATACGCAGTATTTT. Protein product: CASSYSAGRTDTQYF.

This chain connects TRBV19 to TRBJ2-1; TRBD1 might be the D (6 bases). This CDR3 has 13 amino acids. CDR1 and CDR2 (germline): LNHDA, SQIVND (reference sequence). Trimming stripped 6 bases from V and 7 bases from J, with 13 bases between. CDR3 nucleotide sequence: TGTGCCAGTAGAGTAGTGGGGACAAATGAGCAGTTCTTC. It encodes CASRVVGTNEQFF.

V is TRBV6-2 or TRBV6-3 and J is TRBJ1-4; TRBD1 agrees at 9 bases. CDR3 length: 18 residues. Per germline, CDR1 MNHEY and CDR2 SVGEGT. V trimming: 1 base; J trimming: 7 bases; junction bases outside the gene matches: 13. Written as DNA, the CDR3 is TGTGCCAGCAGTTACTTCCTACGGACAGGGGTGGATCGTGAAAAACTGTTTTTT. It yields the protein CASSYFLRTGVDREKLFF.

The sample holds a few counts of this clonotype. The V gene is TRBV12-3 or TRBV12-4, the J gene TRBJ1-2, with D unclear. This CDR3 region has 13 residues. Trimming stripped 6 bases from V and 4 bases from J, with 12 bases between. DNA of the CDR3: TGTGCCAGCAGGCTGGGAGGGAGCTATGGCTACACCTTC. Its protein is CASRLGGSYGYTF.

V usage is TRBV5-6 and J usage is TRBJ2-1, with TRBD2 matching 9 bases. Trimming at V came to 7 bases and at J to 4 bases, leaving 6 bases not matched to a gene. From germline, CDR1 is SGHDT and CDR2 YYEEEE. This CDR3 region has 14 residues. The CDR3 protein is CASETSGDYNEQFF. The CDR3 DNA follows: TGTGCCAGCGAGACTAGCGGAGATTACAATGAGCAGTTCTTC. Together with reference TRBV5-6 and TRBJ2-1, the CDR3 gives the full variable domain: DAGVTQSPTHLIKTRGQQVTLRCSPKSGHDTVSWYQQALGQGPQFIFQYYEEEERQRGNFPDRFSGHQFPNYSSELNVNALLLGDSALYLCASETSGDYNEQFFGPGTRLTVL.

The gene calls are TRBV20-1 and TRBJ2-3; 8 positions agree with TRBD1. J was trimmed by 2 bases and V by 2 bases; bases with no gene match: 6. This CDR3 contains 15 residues. Germline loops: CDR1 DFQATT, CDR2 SNEGSKA (reference sequence). The chain's CDR3 is CSARYGQGHTDTQYF. Here the CDR3 DNA reads TGCAGTGCTAGATACGGACAGGGACACACAGATACGCAGTATTTT.

A note on this clonotype: Here the CDR3 omits its conserved ending phenylalanine or tryptophan, so a read error is the likely source. The rearrangement uses TRBV7-2 and TRBJ2-7; 12 bases line up with TRBD1. CDR1 and CDR2 (germline): SGHTA, FQGNSA. The CDR3 is made up of 15 amino acids. V dropped 5 bases and J dropped 5; count of bases not matched to a gene: 7. The CDR3 here is CASSTGTGGAHEQYC. For the CDR3, the DNA is TGTGCCAGCAGCACCGGGACAGGGGGCGCGCACGAGCAGTACTGC.

CDR3 sequence reads: CASETGGAGYGYTF. CDR3 coding DNA: TGTGCCAGTGAGACAGGGGGCGCCGGCTATGGCTACACCTTC. This chain uses TRBV19 with TRBJ1-2; 10 bases map to TRBD1. Per the germline V gene, CDR1 is LNHDA and CDR2 is SQIVND (reference sequence). The V and J ends lost 8 bases and 4 bases, in that order; junction bases with no gene match: 7. The CDR3 extends over 14 amino acids.

This clonotype was detected many times. V and J are TRBV7-2 and TRBJ1-1, with 7 bases that match TRBD1. CDR1 SGHTA and CDR2 FQGNSA come from the germline V gene. V was clipped by 5 bases and J by 1 base; unmatched bases: 7. This CDR3 has 15 residues. The CDR3 spells CASSPRRGTNTEAFF. CDR3 bases: TGTGCCAGCAGCCCGCGCAGGGGGACGAACACTGAAGCTTTCTTT.

This rearrangement joins TRBV7-2 to TRBJ2-7; 12 bases match TRBD2. V was pared by 5 bases and J by 2 bases, with 4 bases of the junction left unmatched. CDR3 length: 15 residues. Germline values: CDR1 SGHTA, CDR2 FQGNSA. The CDR3 DNA is TGTGCCAGCAGCCAGGGACTAGCGGGCCCCTACGAGCAGTACTTC. Amino acid sequence: CASSQGLAGPYEQYF.

This chain links TRBV9 with TRBJ1-2; no clear D gene. The CDR3 has 13 residues. Germline-derived CDR1 and CDR2 are SGDLS and YYNGEE. V dropped 4 bases and J dropped 7 bases, with 14 bases sitting between them. This CDR3 is CASSPGISVGYTF. In DNA, the CDR3 is TGTGCCAGCAGCCCCGGGATCTCGGTTGGCTACACCTTC.

This clonotype showed up many times. The V gene is TRBV7-8, the J gene TRBJ1-1; 7 bases are a match to TRBD1. J lost 3 bases, V lost 3 bases, and 1 base had no gene match. The V gene's germline CDR1 is SGHVS and CDR2 FQNEAQ. This CDR3 is built from 13 residues. CDR3 in DNA: TGTGCCAGCAGCTTGACAGGGTACACTGAAGCTTTCTTT. As protein: CASSLTGYTEAFF.